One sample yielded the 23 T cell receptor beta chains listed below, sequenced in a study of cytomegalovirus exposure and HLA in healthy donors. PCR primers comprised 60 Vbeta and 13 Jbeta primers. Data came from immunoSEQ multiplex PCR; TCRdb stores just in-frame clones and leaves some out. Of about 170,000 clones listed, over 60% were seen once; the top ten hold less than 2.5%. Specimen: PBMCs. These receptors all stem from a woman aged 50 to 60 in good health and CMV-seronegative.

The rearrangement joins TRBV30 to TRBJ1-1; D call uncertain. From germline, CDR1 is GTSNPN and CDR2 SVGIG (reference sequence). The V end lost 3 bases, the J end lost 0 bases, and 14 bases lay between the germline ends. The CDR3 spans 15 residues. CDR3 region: CAWSQRIPMNTEAFF. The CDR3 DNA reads TGTGCCTGGAGCCAGAGGATTCCTATGAACACTGAAGCTTTCTTT.

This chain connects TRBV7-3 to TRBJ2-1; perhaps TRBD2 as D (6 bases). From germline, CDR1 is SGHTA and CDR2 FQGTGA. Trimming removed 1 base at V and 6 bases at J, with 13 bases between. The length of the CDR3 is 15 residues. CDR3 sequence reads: CASSLSSGSTNEQFF. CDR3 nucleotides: TGTGCCAGCAGCTTAAGTTCCGGGAGTACCAATGAGCAGTTCTTC.

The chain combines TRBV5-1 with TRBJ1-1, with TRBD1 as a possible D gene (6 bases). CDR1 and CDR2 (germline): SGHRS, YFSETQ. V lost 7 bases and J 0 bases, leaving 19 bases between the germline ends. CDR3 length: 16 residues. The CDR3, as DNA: TGCGCCAGCCACAGAGGCCAACAGGGATTGAACACTGAAGCTTTCTTT. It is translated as CASHRGQQGLNTEAFF.

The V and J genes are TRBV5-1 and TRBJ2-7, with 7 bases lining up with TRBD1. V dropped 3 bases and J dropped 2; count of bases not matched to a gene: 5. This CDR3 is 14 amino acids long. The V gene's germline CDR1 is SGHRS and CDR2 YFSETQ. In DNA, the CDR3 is TGCGCCAGCAGCTCGGGACAGAGCCCCTACGAGCAGTACTTC. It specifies CASSSGQSPYEQYF.

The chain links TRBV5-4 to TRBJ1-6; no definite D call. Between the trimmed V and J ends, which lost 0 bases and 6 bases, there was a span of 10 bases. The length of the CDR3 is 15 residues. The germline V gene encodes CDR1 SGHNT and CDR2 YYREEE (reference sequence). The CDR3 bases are TGTGCCAGCAGCTTGGAGCTCACAGTTAATTCACCCCTCCACTTT. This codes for CASSLELTVNSPLHF.

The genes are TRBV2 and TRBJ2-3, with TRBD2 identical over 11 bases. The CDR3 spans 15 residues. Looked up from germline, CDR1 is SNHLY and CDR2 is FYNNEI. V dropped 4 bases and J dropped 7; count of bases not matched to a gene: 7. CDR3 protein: CASSALAGGGHTQYF. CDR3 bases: TGTGCCAGCAGTGCCCTAGCGGGGGGAGGGCATACGCAGTATTTT.

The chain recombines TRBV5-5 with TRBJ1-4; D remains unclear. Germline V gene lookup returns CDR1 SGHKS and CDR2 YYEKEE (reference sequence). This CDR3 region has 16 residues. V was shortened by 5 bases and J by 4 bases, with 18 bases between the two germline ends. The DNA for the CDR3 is TGTGCCAGCAGGAATGAGGTTGGAGGCGGTAATGAAAAACTGTTTTTT. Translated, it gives CASRNEVGGGNEKLFF.

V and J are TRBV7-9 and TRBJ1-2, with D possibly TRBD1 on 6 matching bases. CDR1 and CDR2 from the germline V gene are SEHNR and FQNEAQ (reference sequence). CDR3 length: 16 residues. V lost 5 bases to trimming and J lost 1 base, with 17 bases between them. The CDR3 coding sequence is TGTGCCAGCAGCCCATATAAGACAGGAGGTAACTATGGCTACACCTTC. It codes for CASSPYKTGGNYGYTF.

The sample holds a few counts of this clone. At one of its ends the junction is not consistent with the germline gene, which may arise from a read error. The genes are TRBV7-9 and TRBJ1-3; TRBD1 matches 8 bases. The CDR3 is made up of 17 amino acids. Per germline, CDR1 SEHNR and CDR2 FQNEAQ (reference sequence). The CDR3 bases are TGTTCCAGCAGCTTAGGGGACACAGGGGGCTCTGGAAACACCATATATTTT. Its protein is CSSSLGDTGGSGNTIYF.

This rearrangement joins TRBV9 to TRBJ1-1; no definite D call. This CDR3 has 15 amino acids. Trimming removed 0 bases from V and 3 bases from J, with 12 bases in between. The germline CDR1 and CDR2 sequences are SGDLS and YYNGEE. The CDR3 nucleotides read TGTGCCAGCAGCGTAGATGGCGGGAGGGACACTGAAGCTTTCTTT. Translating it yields CASSVDGGRDTEAFF.

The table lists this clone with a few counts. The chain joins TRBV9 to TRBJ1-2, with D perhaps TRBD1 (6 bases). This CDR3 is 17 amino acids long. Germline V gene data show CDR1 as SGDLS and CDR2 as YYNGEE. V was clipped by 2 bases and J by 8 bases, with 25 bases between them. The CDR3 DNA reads TGTGCCAGCAGCGTGGGGCGGGGGACATACGATGTGGGGGGCTACACCTTC. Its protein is CASSVGRGTYDVGGYTF.

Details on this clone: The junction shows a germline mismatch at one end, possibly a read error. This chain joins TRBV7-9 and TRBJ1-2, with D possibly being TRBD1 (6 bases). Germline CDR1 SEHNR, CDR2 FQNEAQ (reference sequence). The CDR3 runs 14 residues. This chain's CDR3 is CASSLGGQNYGYTF. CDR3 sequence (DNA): TGTGCCAGCAGCTTAGGGGGACAAAACTACGGCTACACCTTC.

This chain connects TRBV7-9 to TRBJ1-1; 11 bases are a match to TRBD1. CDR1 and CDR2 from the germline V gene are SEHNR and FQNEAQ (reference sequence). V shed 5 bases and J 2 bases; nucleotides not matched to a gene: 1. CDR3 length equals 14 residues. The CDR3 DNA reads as TGTGCCAGCAGCCGGACAGGGGGCAACACTGAAGCTTTCTTT. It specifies CASSRTGGNTEAFF.

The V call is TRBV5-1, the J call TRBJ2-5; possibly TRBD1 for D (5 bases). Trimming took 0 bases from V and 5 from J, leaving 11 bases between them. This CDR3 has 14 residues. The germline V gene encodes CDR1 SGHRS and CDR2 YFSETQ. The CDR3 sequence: CASSLADSDETQYF. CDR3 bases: TGCGCCAGCAGCTTGGCCGACAGCGACGAGACCCAGTACTTC.

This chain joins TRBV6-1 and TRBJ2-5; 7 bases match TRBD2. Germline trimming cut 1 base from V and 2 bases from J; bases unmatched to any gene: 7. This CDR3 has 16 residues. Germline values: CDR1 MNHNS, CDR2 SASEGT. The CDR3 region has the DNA TGTGCCAGCAGTGAAGAAGAGGGGCGGGGGCAAGAGACCCAGTACTTC. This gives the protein CASSEEEGRGQETQYF.

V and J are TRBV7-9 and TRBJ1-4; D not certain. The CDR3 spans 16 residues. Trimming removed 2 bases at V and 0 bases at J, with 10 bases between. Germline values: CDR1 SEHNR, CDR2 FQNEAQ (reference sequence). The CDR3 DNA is TGTGCCAGCAGCTTATTAGAGTCCCCAACTAATGAAAAACTGTTTTTT. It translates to CASSLLESPTNEKLFF.

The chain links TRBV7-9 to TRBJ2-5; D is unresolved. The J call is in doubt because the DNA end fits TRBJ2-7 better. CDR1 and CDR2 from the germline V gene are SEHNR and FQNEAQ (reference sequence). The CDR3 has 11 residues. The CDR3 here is CASSPSYEQYF. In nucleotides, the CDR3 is TGTGCCAGCAGCCCATCCTACGAGCAGTACTTC.

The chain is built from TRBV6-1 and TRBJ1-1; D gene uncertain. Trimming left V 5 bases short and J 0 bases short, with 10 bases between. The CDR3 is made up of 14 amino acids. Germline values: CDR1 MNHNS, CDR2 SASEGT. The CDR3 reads CASSQTFMNTEAFF. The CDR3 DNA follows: TGTGCCAGCAGTCAGACTTTTATGAACACTGAAGCTTTCTTT.

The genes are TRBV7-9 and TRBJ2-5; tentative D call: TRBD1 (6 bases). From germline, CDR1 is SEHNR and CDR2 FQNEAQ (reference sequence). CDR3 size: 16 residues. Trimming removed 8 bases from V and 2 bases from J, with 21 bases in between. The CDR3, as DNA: TGTGCCAGCGGGGGCGGAAGGGGACCTAGACAAGAGACCCAGTACTTC. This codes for CASGGGRGPRQETQYF.

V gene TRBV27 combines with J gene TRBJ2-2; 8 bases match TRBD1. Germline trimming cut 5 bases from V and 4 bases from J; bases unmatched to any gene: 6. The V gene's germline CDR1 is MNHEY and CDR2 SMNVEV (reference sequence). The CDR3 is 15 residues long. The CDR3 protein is CASSKWTGSTGELFF. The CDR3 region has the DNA TGTGCCAGCAGTAAATGGACAGGGTCCACCGGGGAGCTGTTTTTT.

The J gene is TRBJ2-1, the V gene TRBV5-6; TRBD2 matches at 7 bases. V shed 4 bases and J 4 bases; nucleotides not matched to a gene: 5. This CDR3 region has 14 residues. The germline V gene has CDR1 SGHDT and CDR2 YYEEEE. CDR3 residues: CASSRPGGYNEQFF. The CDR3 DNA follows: TGTGCCAGCAGCCGGCCGGGGGGATACAATGAGCAGTTCTTC.

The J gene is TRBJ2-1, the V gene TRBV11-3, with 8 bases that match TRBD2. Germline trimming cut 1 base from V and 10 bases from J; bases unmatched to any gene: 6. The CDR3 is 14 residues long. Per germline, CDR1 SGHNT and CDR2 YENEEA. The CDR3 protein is CASSLGRTSREQFF. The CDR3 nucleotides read TGTGCCAGCAGCTTAGGCCGGACTAGCAGAGAGCAGTTCTTC.

Here the CDR3 DNA reads TGTGCCACCGATCCCGGCGGGAACTACGAGCAGTACTTC. Amino acid sequence: CATDPGGNYEQYF. V and J are TRBV28 and TRBJ2-7; TRBD2 might be the D (6 bases). Germline V gene data show CDR1 as MDHEN and CDR2 as SYDVKM. The ends were cut back, 10 bases at V and 3 bases at J, with 16 bases in the middle. The CDR3 has 13 amino acids.